Listed below are T cell receptor beta chains from one sample, sequenced in a study of cytomegalovirus exposure and HLA in healthy donors. Libraries were prepared by immunoSEQ multiplex PCR; TCRdb keeps only in-frame clonotypes and omits some of them. The table shows about 170,000 clones, with 72% occurring only once. The sequenced material came from PBMCs. The receptors stem from a human donor in good health. Both conserved end residues are part of each CDR3. Each record gives: V gene, D gene, CDR3 length, J gene, clone size, CDR3 DNA, CDR3 protein. A D gene is named only where the DNA matches it firmly. Size is stated for part of the rows, as once, few or many counts, or as a class when the clone is expanded.

V: TRBV9; D: TRBD2; length: 15; J: TRBJ2-7; size: -; DNA: TGTGCCAGCAGCGCCGGACTAGCGGGCCCCTACGAGCAGTACTTC; CDR3: CASSAGLAGPYEQYF
V: TRBV10-3; D: -; length: 13; J: TRBJ2-7; size: -; DNA: TGTGCCATCAGTGGGGGAGTAGCCTACGAGCAGTACTTC; CDR3: CAISGGVAYEQYF
V: TRBV4-1; D: TRBD2; length: 17; J: TRBJ2-2; size: -; DNA: TGCGCCAGCAGCCCTGGCCGGGGAGGGCCAAACATCGGGGAGCTGTTTTTT; CDR3: CASSPGRGGPNIGELFF
V: TRBV27; D: TRBD1; length: 16; J: TRBJ2-1; size: -; DNA: TGTGCCAGCGCCACTCAGGGGGCTATCTCCTACAATGAGCAGTTCTTC; CDR3: CASATQGAISYNEQFF
V: TRBV2; D: TRBD1; length: 13; J: TRBJ1-2; size: few; DNA: TGTGCCAGCAGTTACACAGGGGGGGATGGCTACACCTTC; CDR3: CASSYTGGDGYTF
V: TRBV10-3; D: TRBD1; length: 15; J: TRBJ1-1; size: -; DNA: TGTGCCATCAGTCCGCGACAGGGAATGAACACTGAAGCTTTCTTT; CDR3: CAISPRQGMNTEAFF
V: TRBV5-4; D: TRBD1; length: 15; J: TRBJ1-2; size: -; DNA: TGTGCCAGCAGCTCCGGACAGGCCGCTAACTATGGCTACACCTTC; CDR3: CASSSGQAANYGYTF
V: TRBV9; D: -; length: 12; J: TRBJ2-7; size: -; DNA: TGTGCCAGCAGCCCCAGGGGCGACGAGCAGTACTTC; CDR3: CASSPRGDEQYF
V: TRBV27; D: -; length: 16; J: TRBJ1-1; size: -; DNA: TGTGCCAGCAGTTTATTCGCAGGGGTGGGGAACACTGAAGCTTTCTTT; CDR3: CASSLFAGVGNTEAFF
V: TRBV11-2; D: -; length: 14; J: TRBJ2-5; size: -; DNA: TGTGCCAGCAGCTTTCCCACAGGGTGGGCGACCCAGTACTTC; CDR3: CASSFPTGWATQYF
V: TRBV6-5; D: -; length: 12; J: TRBJ2-1; size: -; DNA: TGTGCCACCAGACTCAGGGTCAGTGAGCAGTTCTTC; CDR3: CATRLRVSEQFF
V: TRBV15; D: TRBD1; length: 16; J: TRBJ2-7; size: -; DNA: TGTGCCACCAGCAGAGGGGACAGGGGCAGCTCCTACGAGCAGTACTTC; CDR3: CATSRGDRGSSYEQYF
V: TRBV5-5; D: TRBD2; length: 15; J: TRBJ2-3; size: -; DNA: TGTGCCAGCAGCTTGGAGACTAGCGGGGGAGTTACGCAGTATTTT; CDR3: CASSLETSGGVTQYF
V: TRBV2; D: -; length: 13; J: TRBJ2-5; size: -; DNA: TGTGCCAGCTTGAGGGGGACACAGGAGACCCAGTACTTC; CDR3: CASLRGTQETQYF
V: TRBV27; D: -; length: 15; J: TRBJ2-1; size: few; DNA: TGTGCCAGCAGCCGGGGGTCGAGCTCCTACAATGAGCAGTTCTTC; CDR3: CASSRGSSSYNEQFF
V: TRBV7-9; D: -; length: 12; J: TRBJ1-5; size: -; DNA: TGTTCCAGCAGCTCAGAGGAGGGGCCCCAGCATTTT; CDR3: CSSSSEEGPQHF
V: TRBV6-5; D: TRBD1; length: 13; J: TRBJ1-4; size: few; DNA: TGTGCCAGCAGAACAACAGGGGGTGAAAAACTGTTTTTT; CDR3: CASRTTGGEKLFF
V: TRBV2; D: TRBD1; length: 13; J: TRBJ2-7; size: once; DNA: TGTGCCAGCAGTGGACAGGGGAACTACGAGCAGTACTTC; CDR3: CASSGQGNYEQYF
V: TRBV11-2; D: TRBD2; length: 16; J: TRBJ2-1; size: few; DNA: TGTGCCAGCAGCTTAAGACTAGCGGGGATCTACAATGAGCAGTTCTTC; CDR3: CASSLRLAGIYNEQFF
V: TRBV19; D: -; length: 11; J: TRBJ2-3; size: -; DNA: TGTGCCATTCGGGCGGGCGATACGCAGTATTTT; CDR3: CAIRAGDTQYF
V: TRBV15; D: TRBD1; length: 17; J: TRBJ1-2; size: few; DNA: TGTGCCACCAGCAGAGATAGGGTACAGGGGGGTTCGGGAGGCTACACCTTC; CDR3: CATSRDRVQGGSGGYTF
V: TRBV7-9; D: TRBD1; length: 18; J: TRBJ1-1; size: few; DNA: TGTGCCAGCAGCTTAGGGGGGGGACAGGGACTTATGAACACTGAAGCTTTCTTT; CDR3: CASSLGGGQGLMNTEAFF
V: TRBV13; D: -; length: 13; J: TRBJ1-1; size: -; DNA: TGTGCCAGCAGCTTCCGGGTTAACACTGAAGCTTTCTTT; CDR3: CASSFRVNTEAFF
V: TRBV9; D: TRBD1; length: 16; J: TRBJ1-1; size: -; DNA: TGTGCCAGCAGCGTAGCCTTGGACAGGAGAGGCACTGAAGCTTTCTTT; CDR3: CASSVALDRRGTEAFF
V: TRBV5-5; D: -; length: 13; J: TRBJ1-5; size: few; DNA: TGTGCCAGCAGTCGGACAGGCAATCAGCCCCAGCATTTT; CDR3: CASSRTGNQPQHF
V: TRBV5-6; D: TRBD1; length: 17; J: TRBJ2-5; size: -; DNA: TGTGCCAGCAGCTTGGACAGGGGGCGTGAAATCCAAGAGACCCAGTACTTC; CDR3: CASSLDRGREIQETQYF
V: TRBV30; D: TRBD2; length: 13; J: TRBJ2-1; size: -; DNA: TGTGCCTGGAGTGGGACTAGCGGGGGGGCTTTTATCTTC; CDR3: CAWSGTSGGAFIF
V: TRBV19; D: TRBD1; length: 15; J: TRBJ2-7; size: few; DNA: TGTGCCAGTAGTATAGGTTGGGGGACAGGGTTCGAGCAGTACTTC; CDR3: CASSIGWGTGFEQYF
V: TRBV11-3; D: -; length: 20; J: TRBJ2-2; size: -; DNA: TGTGCCAGCAGCTCTTCGATGGGCCATCTGGGGGCCGTAAACACCGGGGAGCTGTTTTTT; CDR3: CASSSSMGHLGAVNTGELFF
V: TRBV5-1; D: -; length: 12; J: TRBJ2-5; size: -; DNA: TGCGCCATCCGGCAGGCCTTGGAGACCCAGTACTTC; CDR3: CAIRQALETQYF
V: TRBV6-5; D: TRBD1; length: 15; J: TRBJ1-6; size: -; DNA: TGTGCCAGCAGCCGGGACAGGGGGCTTAATTCACCCCTCCACTTT; CDR3: CASSRDRGLNSPLHF